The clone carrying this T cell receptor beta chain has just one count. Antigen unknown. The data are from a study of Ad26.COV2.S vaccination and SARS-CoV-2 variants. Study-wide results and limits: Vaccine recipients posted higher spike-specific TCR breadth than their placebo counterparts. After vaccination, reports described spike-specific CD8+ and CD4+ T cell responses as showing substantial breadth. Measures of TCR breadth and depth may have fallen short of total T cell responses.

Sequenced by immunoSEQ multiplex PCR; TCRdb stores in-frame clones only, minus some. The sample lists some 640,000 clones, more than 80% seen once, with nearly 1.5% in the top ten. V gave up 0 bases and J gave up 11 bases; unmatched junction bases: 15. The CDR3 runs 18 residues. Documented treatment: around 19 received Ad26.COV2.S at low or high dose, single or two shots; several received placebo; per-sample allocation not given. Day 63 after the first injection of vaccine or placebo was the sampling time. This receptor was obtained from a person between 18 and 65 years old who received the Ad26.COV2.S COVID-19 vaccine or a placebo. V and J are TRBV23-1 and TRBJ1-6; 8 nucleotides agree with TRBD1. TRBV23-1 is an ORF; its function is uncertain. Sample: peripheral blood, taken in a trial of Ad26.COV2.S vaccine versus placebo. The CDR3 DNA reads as TGCGCCAGCAGTCAATCGGACAGGGTGTTAAGGAAGGTAACACCCCTCCACTTT. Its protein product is CASSQSDRVLRKVTPLHF.